These T cell receptor beta chains were read from a single sample in a study of T cell responses to AZD1222 COVID-19 vaccine. The protocol was immunoSEQ multiplex PCR, while the TCRdb copy is restricted to in-frame clones and leaves out a portion. The repertoire holds about 82,000 clones, with 90% to 95% as singletons. Here the sequenced sample was peripheral blood, taken 28 days after the second AZD1222 dose. These receptors were collected from an adult who received the AZD1222 COVID-19 vaccine. Each CDR3 is given with its conserved first and last residue. Clone size is not always given. Where it is, it says once, few, many or a class for expanded clones.

clone size	V gene	CDR3 length	J gene	CDR3 protein
once	TRBV28	13	TRBJ2-7	CASSYDRFYEQYF
NA	TRBV20-1	16	TRBJ2-7	CSASPPRMGLTYEQYF
few	TRBV15	14	TRBJ1-6	CATSPRDSLTPLHF
once	TRBV7-9	12	TRBJ2-1	CASSPTLNEQFF
NA	TRBV28	13	TRBJ1-6	CASLTGGSSPLHF
once	TRBV21-1	15	TRBJ2-1	CASSTWGRGYNEQFF
NA	TRBV7-9	13	TRBJ1-1	CASSLGGPEVCFF
NA	TRBV19	16	TRBJ1-5	CASSDLPGQSNQPQHF
once	TRBV5-4	15	TRBJ1-1	CASSVDLTVNTEAFF
NA	TRBV7-2	14	TRBJ1-2	CASSLNGLNYGYTF
NA	TRBV10-3	13	TRBJ1-1	CAIRPTGGTEAFF
NA	TRBV14	17	TRBJ2-1	CASSQPYSSGGYNEQFF
NA	TRBV6-2/TRBV6-3	16	TRBJ2-7	CASSWGPRGSSYEQYF
few	TRBV10-1	10	TRBJ1-1	CASTVPEAFF
NA	TRBV30	13	TRBJ1-2	CAWSPGQGYGYTF
NA	TRBV28	15	TRBJ1-5	CASSSPRTPGWPQHF
NA	TRBV6-5	14	TRBJ2-7	CASSPTGSTYEQYF
NA	TRBV27	14	TRBJ1-4	CAGSPNTAVGKLFF
NA	TRBV10-2	14	TRBJ1-6	CASREFSYNSPLHF
NA	TRBV6-2/TRBV6-3	17	TRBJ1-5	CASSSGQGSGSNQPQHF
NA	TRBV5-4	13	TRBJ1-1	CASSLATNTEAFF
NA	TRBV18	13	TRBJ2-7	CASSPAGGNEQYF
NA	TRBV4-1	17	TRBJ2-1	CASSQDSRPWGYDEQFF
NA	TRBV5-1	16	TRBJ2-6	CASSSSLVSGANVLTF
NA	TRBV11-2	15	TRBJ2-7	CASSPYPGTGGEQYF
NA	TRBV11-2	16	TRBJ2-3	CASSWVAGSSTDTQYF
NA	TRBV20-1	15	TRBJ2-3	CSASTGERDTDTQYF
NA	TRBV2	15	TRBJ1-3	CASSGNRGHGNTIYF
NA	TRBV7-3	14	TRBJ2-1	CASSLGALSNEQFF
NA	TRBV28	14	TRBJ1-1	CASSLYGGNTEAFF
NA	TRBV19	13	TRBJ1-1	CASSKSIDTEAFF
NA	TRBV5-5	15	TRBJ2-2	CASSSRDVVTGELFF
NA	TRBV28	15	TRBJ1-2	CASSLSPPRGIGYTF
NA	TRBV19	17	TRBJ1-1	CASSTAGTGSLGTEAFF
few	TRBV2	15	TRBJ1-4	CASSSKGGVNEKLFF
once	TRBV5-8	13	TRBJ1-1	CASSKDFGTEAFF
few	TRBV2	15	TRBJ1-3	CASSDLQGKSNTIYF
NA	TRBV5-4	14	TRBJ1-2	CASSPGQANYGYTF
NA	TRBV30	14	TRBJ1-5	CASSGTGGNQPQHF
NA	TRBV2	15	TRBJ2-3	CASSQSRVGTDTQYF